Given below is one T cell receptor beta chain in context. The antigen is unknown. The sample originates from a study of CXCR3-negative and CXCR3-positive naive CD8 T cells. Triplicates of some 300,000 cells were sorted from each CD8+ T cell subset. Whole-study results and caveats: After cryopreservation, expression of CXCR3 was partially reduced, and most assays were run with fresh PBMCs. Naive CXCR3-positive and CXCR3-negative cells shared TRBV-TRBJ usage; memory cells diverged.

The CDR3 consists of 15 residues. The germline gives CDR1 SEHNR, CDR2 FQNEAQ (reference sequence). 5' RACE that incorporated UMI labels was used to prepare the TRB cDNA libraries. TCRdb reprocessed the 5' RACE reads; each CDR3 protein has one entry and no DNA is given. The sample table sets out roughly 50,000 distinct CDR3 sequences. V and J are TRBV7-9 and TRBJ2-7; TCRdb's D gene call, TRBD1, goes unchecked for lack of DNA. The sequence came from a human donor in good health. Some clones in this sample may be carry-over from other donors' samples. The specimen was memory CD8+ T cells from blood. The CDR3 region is CASSLEGTGSYEQYF.